The 5 T cell receptor beta chains below come from one sample, sequenced in a study of cytomegalovirus exposure and HLA in healthy donors. The PCR contained 60 Vbeta and 13 Jbeta primers. Method: immunoSEQ multiplex PCR; TCRdb's copy keeps in-frame clones and lacks some. The profile shows about 110,000 clones, approximately 86% of them singletons. Source material: PBMCs. The receptors stem from a man between 40 and 49 years old in good health and CMV-seronegative.

The chain combines TRBV9 with TRBJ2-5; maybe TRBD1 (6 bases). The V gene's germline CDR1 is SGDLS and CDR2 YYNGEE. The CDR3 has 13 residues. Trimming left V 3 bases short and J 2 bases short, with 8 bases between. The DNA of the CDR3 is TGTGCCAGCAGCGGAGGACAGCAAGAGACCCAGTACTTC. Residues: CASSGGQQETQYF.

V and J are TRBV15 and TRBJ1-2, with TRBD1 matching over 7 bases. The J segment lost 3 bases and the V segment lost 1 base, leaving 2 bases of the junction unmatched. Germline CDR1 is LNHNV and CDR2 is YYDKDF (reference sequence). The CDR3 totals 14 residues. The CDR3 loop is CATSRGDRDYGYTF. The CDR3 DNA reads TGTGCCACCAGCAGAGGAGACAGGGACTATGGCTACACCTTC.

V is TRBV5-4 and J is TRBJ2-1; 11 nucleotides align to TRBD2. CDR3 length equals 17 residues. Germline V gene lookup returns CDR1 SGHNT and CDR2 YYREEE (reference sequence). V shed 4 bases, J shed 7 bases, and the junction held 13 bases outside the gene matches. The CDR3: CASSTQPIAGGPNEQFF. In nucleotides, the CDR3 is TGTGCCAGCAGCACCCAACCCATAGCGGGGGGGCCGAATGAGCAGTTCTTC.

This clone has a single count. The V call is TRBV7-9, the J call TRBJ2-2; 7 bases are shared with TRBD1. Trimming at V came to 5 bases and at J to 5 bases, leaving 14 bases not matched to a gene. Per the germline V gene, CDR1 is SEHNR and CDR2 is FQNEAQ (reference sequence). This CDR3 contains 17 residues. The CDR3 sequence: CASSNTPPTGWTGELFF. In nucleotides, the CDR3 is TGTGCCAGCAGCAATACCCCTCCGACAGGGTGGACCGGGGAGCTGTTTTTT. The full variable domain, its missing parts supplied by reference TRBV7-9 and TRBJ2-2, is DTGVSQNPRHKITKRGQNVTFRCDPISEHNRLYWYRQTLGQGPEFLTYFQNEAQLEKSRLLSDRFSAERPKGSFSTLEIQRTEQGDSAMYLCASSNTPPTGWTGELFFGEGSRLTVL.

The chain combines TRBV5-4 with TRBJ1-5; D unclear. Trimming took off 0 bases at V and 2 bases at J, with 6 bases between the two ends. Germline V CDR1 and CDR2: SGHNT, YYREEE (reference sequence). The CDR3 has 14 residues. The CDR3 DNA is TGTGCCAGCAGCTTGGACCCAGGCAATCAGCCCCAGCATTTT. Translation gives CASSLDPGNQPQHF. The whole variable domain, remainder taken from reference TRBV5-4 and TRBJ1-5, is ETGVTQSPTHLIKTRGQQVTLRCSSQSGHNTVSWYQQALGQGPQFIFQYYREEENGRGNFPPRFSGLQFPNYSSELNVNALELDDSALYLCASSLDPGNQPQHFGDGTRLSIL.